The 9 T cell receptor beta chains listed next were all sequenced from one sample in a study of blood T cell repertoires in COVID-19. Here immunoSEQ multiplex PCR was the method, and the copy in TCRdb shows in-frame clones only, minus some. The table lists roughly 250,000 clones, around 84% of them singletons, with around 0.97% in the top ten. Sequences were obtained from peripheral blood. Receptors were obtained from a middle-aged man with acute or convalescent COVID-19.

The sample holds one count of this clone. This chain links TRBV10-2 with TRBJ2-5; 7 nucleotides agree with TRBD1. Germline loops: CDR1 WSHSY, CDR2 SAAADI. The CDR3 totals 13 residues. Trimming at V came to 8 bases and at J to 3 bases, leaving 6 bases not matched to a gene. The CDR3 protein is CASDTGTEETQYF. The CDR3 DNA reads as TGCGCCAGCGACACGGGGACAGAAGAGACCCAGTACTTC.

Here the CDR3 reads CASSPAQGKEAFF. CDR3 DNA sequence: TGTGCCAGCTCACCCGCGCAGGGAAAGGAAGCTTTCTTT. The chain has TRBV18 and TRBJ1-1, with D maybe TRBD1 (5 bases). Germline V gives CDR1 KGHSH, CDR2 LQKENI. V dropped 3 bases and J dropped 8 bases, with 13 bases sitting between them. The CDR3 has 13 amino acids.

The CDR3 region is CASSPLAGGDTQYF. In nucleotides, the CDR3 is TGTGCCAGCAGCCCGCTAGCGGGGGGCGATACGCAGTATTTT. The rearrangement uses TRBV14 and TRBJ2-3, with 11 positions matching TRBD2. The CDR3 is 14 residues long. V lost 4 bases, J lost 6 bases, and 3 bases stayed unmatched. Germline CDR1 and CDR2: SGHDN and FVKESK.

The rearrangement links TRBV28 to TRBJ1-1; perhaps TRBD1 as D (5 bases). The CDR3 spans 11 residues. CDR1 is MDHEN, CDR2 SYDVKM, per germline. The V end lost 4 bases, the J end lost 13 bases, and 13 bases lay between the germline ends. CDR3 loop: CASSSRTPGFF. CDR3 DNA: TGTGCCAGCAGTTCTAGGACACCCGGTTTCTTT.

The chain combines TRBV28 with TRBJ1-4, with D maybe TRBD1 (5 bases). The CDR3 contains 15 residues. CDR1 and CDR2 from the germline V gene are MDHEN and SYDVKM. V lost 6 bases and J lost 5, with 16 bases in between. This CDR3 reads CASRPAGTTNEKLFF. In DNA form, the CDR3 reads TGTGCCAGCAGACCTGCTGGGACTACCAATGAAAAACTGTTTTTT. Variable domain in full (rest from reference TRBV28 and TRBJ1-4): DVKVTQSSRYLVKRTGEKVFLECVQDMDHENMFWYRQDPGLGLRLIYFSYDVKMKEKGDIPEGYSVSREKKERFSLILESASTNQTSMYLCASRPAGTTNEKLFFGSGTQLSVL.

V usage is TRBV6-6 and J usage is TRBJ1-6; 10 bases are a match to TRBD1. Germline V lookup: CDR1 MNHNY, CDR2 SVGAGI (reference sequence). Trimming took 5 bases from V and 9 from J; bases not matched to a gene: 7. There are 15 residues in the CDR3. CDR3 in DNA: TGTGCCAGCAGTATCCTGGGACAGGGGATTTCACCCCTCCACTTT. Protein: CASSILGQGISPLHF.

This chain connects TRBV6-1 to TRBJ1-5, with 8 nucleotides matching TRBD1. Trimming removed 3 bases from V and 5 bases from J; junction bases left unmatched: 12. This CDR3 comprises 17 residues. Germline CDR1 is MNHNS and CDR2 is SASEGT. The CDR3 region has the DNA TGTGCCAGCAGTGACGGACAGGGATATCATTCGGATCAGCCCCAGCATTTT. Translated: CASSDGQGYHSDQPQHF.

V usage is TRBV6-5 and J usage is TRBJ1-2, with 8 bases fitting TRBD1. Looked up from germline, CDR1 is MNHEY and CDR2 is SVGAGI. The CDR3 is 13 amino acids. V lost 5 bases, J lost 2 bases, and 1 base stayed unmatched. DNA of the CDR3: TGTGCCAGCAGTAGACAGGGGAACTATGGCTACACCTTC. The encoded protein is CASSRQGNYGYTF.

This chain joins TRBV11-1 and TRBJ1-1; 10 nucleotides align to TRBD1. Germline V gene sequence: CDR1 SGHAT, CDR2 FQDESV (reference sequence). The J segment lost 1 base and the V segment lost 5 bases, leaving 4 bases of the junction unmatched. The CDR3 has 15 residues. The CDR3 here is CASSPGQGGNTEAFF. In DNA, the CDR3 is TGTGCCAGCAGCCCAGGACAGGGGGGGAACACTGAAGCTTTCTTT.